Listed below are T cell receptor beta chains from one sample, sequenced in a study of CD4 T cells in relation to SARS-CoV-2 and coronaviruses. TCRdb keeps only in-frame clones here, not all; method: immunoSEQ multiplex PCR. The sample lists 20,000 to 25,000 clones; under 80% were seen once. These receptors lack a known antigen. Material for sequencing was CD4+ T cells from PBMCs, cultured in vitro. The receptors originated from a human donor in good health. CDR3s include the opening cysteine and the closing phenylalanine or tryptophan. D genes are given only for firm matches. Size is stated for part of the rows, as once, few or many counts, or as a class when the clone is expanded.

>few|TRBJ2-7|TRBV7-2|NA
CASSPSPGREQYF
TGTGCCAGCAGCCCCTCCCCGGGAAGGGAGCAGTACTTC
>few|TRBJ1-6|TRBV4-2|TRBD1
CASREGTGPIFSPLHF
TGTGCCAGCAGGGAGGGGACAGGGCCCATTTTTTCACCCCTCCACTTT
>NA|TRBJ2-7|TRBV3-1/TRBV3-2|NA
CASSPIRDTGSYEQYF
TGTGCCAGCAGCCCTATTAGAGACACAGGATCCTACGAGCAGTACTTC
>NA|TRBJ1-6|TRBV19|NA
CASSIPETNSPLHF
TGTGCCAGTAGTATCCCTGAAACGAATTCACCCCTCCACTTT
>NA|TRBJ2-5|TRBV28|NA
CASSFRGGRLETQYF
TGTGCCAGCAGTTTTAGGGGGGGGCGATTGGAGACCCAGTACTTC
>once|TRBJ2-1|TRBV7-3|TRBD2
CASSQGPSGNGYYNEQFF
TGTGCCAGCAGCCAAGGCCCTAGCGGGAACGGTTACTACAATGAGCAGTTCTTC
>NA|TRBJ1-1|TRBV5-1|NA
CASSLATNTEAFF
TGCGCCAGCAGCTTGGCTACAAACACTGAAGCTTTCTTT
>NA|TRBJ1-5|TRBV30|NA
CAWGQQDQPQHF
TGTGCCTGGGGACAGCAAGACCAGCCCCAGCATTTT
>once|TRBJ2-1|TRBV5-5|NA
CASSFGGEGYNEQFF
TGTGCCAGCAGCTTTGGGGGAGAGGGCTACAATGAGCAGTTCTTC
>NA|TRBJ2-7|TRBV18|NA
CASSPGGAGEQYF
TGTGCCAGCTCACCAGGGGGCGCGGGGGAGCAGTACTTC
>few|TRBJ2-5|TRBV13|NA
CASSLVAEGETQYF
TGTGCCAGCAGCTTAGTAGCGGAGGGGGAGACCCAGTACTTC
>NA|TRBJ2-3|TRBV7-2|NA
CASSTRSLDTQYF
TGTGCCAGCAGCACCCGATCGCTGGACACGCAGTATTTT
>NA|TRBJ1-2|TRBV19|NA
CASTRTAPTNYGYTF
TGTGCCAGTACCCGGACTGCGCCAACGAACTATGGCTACACCTTC
>few|TRBJ2-7|TRBV30|TRBD2
CAWSASGAPYEQYF
TGTGCCTGGAGTGCGAGCGGGGCCCCCTACGAGCAGTACTTC
>NA|TRBJ2-7|TRBV5-4|TRBD2
CASSFRTSGRGYEQYF
TGTGCCAGCAGCTTCAGGACTAGCGGGAGAGGGTACGAGCAGTACTTC
>NA|TRBJ1-5|TRBV19|NA
CASSSGTNLGNQPQHF
TGTGCCAGTAGTTCGGGGACGAATCTAGGCAATCAGCCCCAGCATTTT
>few|TRBJ1-3|TRBV19|NA
CASTSSRRGGNTIYF
TGTGCCAGTACCTCATCCCGCCGGGGAGGAAACACCATATATTTT